This paragraph reports one TCR beta chain. Its antigen target is currently unknown. Coverage ceases 3 residues before the CDR3 finishes, and the germline J gene fills in the end. The treatment or condition label for this specimen denotes: autologous CTL019 cells: CD19 CAR with 4-1BB and CD3 zeta domains. The CD19 CAR incorporated TCR zeta and 4-1BB costimulatory signaling domains. T cells for CTL019 manufacturing were collected from peripheral blood by leukapheresis. The DNeasy Blood and Tissue Kit was used to extract genomic DNA from pre-infusion T cells, peripheral blood, or sorted post-infusion T cells. TCR beta chain deep sequencing was performed with the immunoSEQ assay. The published analysis was carried out like this. Only productive TCR beta rearrangements went into calculating clonotype frequencies. The table was pulled from immuneACCESS by TCRdb, which kept in-frame rearrangements only. Such tables lose some clones; where checked, under half of the loss comes from unresolved V genes, and the rest has no known cause. V, J and clone size are those of that table, while D and trimming were read from the DNA. The sample table gives 25,000 to 30,000 clones. The ten largest clones add up to 1.9% of the sample.

This specimen comes from a study of TET2 disruption in CD19-targeted CAR T cells (dated by TCRdb to 2016 to 2018). For context, the study as a whole: Sample numbers were set by the original clinical trial design and sample availability, with no additional inclusion criteria.

The paper as a whole reports these results and caveats: The conclusions drawn about the patient's CAR T cells were based on extensive analysis of just one subject.

V and J are truncated by 8 bases and 0 bases respectively, leaving an intervening sequence of 14 bases. From the cysteine up to the phenylalanine, the CDR3 has a length of 14 residues. Only the CDR3 bases that were read are kept: 33 of them, in frame from base 1. CDR1 and CDR2, per the germline V gene, are SNHLY and FYNNEI. The starting material was CD8- CAR+ T cells sorted from cultured blood T cells, obtained for CD19 CAR T cell therapy. The cell subset or site label on this specimen signifies: CD8-negative CAR-positive T cells from the infusion product. The sequence came from a man in his sixties or seventies with chronic lymphocytic leukemia. The rearrangement combines TRBV2 with TRBJ2-7; the D gene lacks a confident call. The CDR3 is CASSGTRSSYEQYF. The covered CDR3 bases are TGTGCCAGCTCCGGTACGCGGAGCTCCTACGAG.